This entry describes one T cell receptor beta chain. In the source study's methods: Amplified reference gene primers provided the basis for estimating nucleated cell counts. Sequenced by immunoSEQ multiplex PCR; TCRdb stores in-frame clones only, minus some. V and J calls and clone size are copied from that table; D and trimming were computed from the DNA. The sample has about 73,000 clones, approximately 80% seen once. The CDR3 is 16 amino acids. Trimming took 6 bases from V and 2 from J; bases not matched to a gene: 7. Germline V gene data show CDR1 as SGHNT and CDR2 as YENEEA. The data originate from a study of blood T cell repertoires in COVID-19. Study at large: COVID-19 samples from acute and convalescent phases originated in the United States, Italy and Spain. T cells, B-cell-depleted T cells, or PBMCs provided the cDNA or gDNA that served as material.

The sequencing input was peripheral blood. This receptor was obtained from an elderly man with active or convalescent COVID-19. This rearrangement joins TRBV11-3 to TRBJ2-1; 10 bases are shared with TRBD2. The CDR3 region has the DNA TGTGCCAGCAGTCCTTCTAGCGGGAGTGCCTACAATGAGCAGTTCTTC. This sequence encodes CASSPSSGSAYNEQFF.